The 26 T cell receptor beta chains given below trace back to one sample, sequenced in a study of blood T cell repertoires in COVID-19. Measured with immunoSEQ multiplex PCR; TCRdb has only the in-frame clones, and not every one. There are some 200,000 clones in the sample; roughly nine tenths occur only once, and approximately 1.6% lies in the top ten. The sequencing input was peripheral blood. All receptors derive from a man aged 70 or older with acute or convalescent COVID-19.

This chain uses TRBV7-2 with TRBJ2-1; 8 bases line up with TRBD2. CDR1 and CDR2 from the germline V gene are SGHTA and FQGNSA. The junction had 14 bases not matched to a gene; V was cut back by 6 bases and J by 7 bases. CDR3 length: 16 residues. The CDR3 spells CASSYKGLAGTNEQFF. The CDR3 DNA follows: TGTGCCAGCAGTTACAAAGGGTTAGCGGGGACAAATGAGCAGTTCTTC.

The chain combines TRBV19 with TRBJ2-7; TRBD1 agrees at 7 bases. J lost 4 bases, V lost 4 bases, and 10 bases had no gene match. Germline V lookup: CDR1 LNHDA, CDR2 SQIVND (reference sequence). CDR3 length: 15 residues. The CDR3: CASSNGENRGYEQYF. DNA for the CDR3: TGTGCCAGTAGTAATGGGGAAAACAGGGGATACGAGCAGTACTTC.

This clone was picked up one time. The chain is built from TRBV5-6 and TRBJ2-7, with D perhaps TRBD1 (6 bases). V was pared by 4 bases and J by 0 bases, with 20 bases between. The CDR3 runs 17 residues. Germline-derived CDR1 and CDR2 are SGHDT and YYEEEE. CDR3 in DNA: TGTGCCAGCAGCGCCCGTTCAGGGGAAAGGCCCTCCTACGAGCAGTACTTC. Its protein product is CASSARSGERPSYEQYF. The whole variable domain, filled in from reference TRBV5-6 and TRBJ2-7, reads DAGVTQSPTHLIKTRGQQVTLRCSPKSGHDTVSWYQQALGQGPQFIFQYYEEEERQRGNFPDRFSGHQFPNYSSELNVNALLLGDSALYLCASSARSGERPSYEQYFGPGTRLTVT.

The chain joins TRBV19 to TRBJ2-3; tentative D call: TRBD1 (6 bases). The germline V gene has CDR1 LNHDA and CDR2 SQIVND (reference sequence). V dropped 1 base and J dropped 4 bases, with 9 bases sitting between them. CDR3 length equals 14 residues. CDR3: CASSIGTVPDTQYF. DNA of the CDR3: TGTGCCAGTAGTATAGGGACAGTCCCAGATACGCAGTATTTT.

This clone came up a few times. This chain uses TRBV13 with TRBJ2-7; tentatively, D is TRBD1 (6 bases). The CDR3 spans 14 residues. Germline CDR1 and CDR2: PRHDT and FYEKMQ (reference sequence). Trimming took 3 bases from V and 4 from J, leaving 13 bases between them. This CDR3 reads CASSFPGVEYEQYF. CDR3 in DNA: TGTGCCAGCAGCTTCCCAGGGGTGGAGTACGAGCAGTACTTC.

The chain links TRBV27 to TRBJ2-2, with 12 bases fitting TRBD2. The CDR3 has 19 residues. The junction had 9 bases not matched to a gene; V was cut back by 4 bases and J by 0 bases. Germline V lookup: CDR1 MNHEY, CDR2 SMNVEV (reference sequence). The CDR3 DNA reads TGTGCCAGCAGTTCGCGGGGGCTAGCGGGAGGGCCGAACACCGGGGAGCTGTTTTTT. This gives the protein CASSSRGLAGGPNTGELFF.

The chain uses TRBV12-5 and TRBJ2-7, with 12 positions matching TRBD2. Unmatched junction bases numbered 7, after V lost 1 base and J lost 9 bases. Germline V gives CDR1 LGHNT, CDR2 FRNRAP. This CDR3 spans 15 amino acids. As DNA, the CDR3 is TGTGCTAGTGGTTTGGCCCTAGCGGGAGGGCCCGGGCAGTACTTC. This codes for CASGLALAGGPGQYF.

This rearrangement joins TRBV27 to TRBJ2-7; the D gene is possibly TRBD1 (6 bases). Germline V gene lookup returns CDR1 MNHEY and CDR2 SMNVEV (reference sequence). The V gene lost 7 bases and the J gene lost 11 bases, with 15 bases spanning the gap. The CDR3 runs to 11 residues. The CDR3 here is CASTPRGLKYF. The CDR3 bases are TGTGCCAGCACTCCAAGGGGGTTAAAGTACTTC.

In regard to this clone: A read error may account for a junction end that differs from germline. Other DNA sequences within the sample encode an identical CDR3. The chain links TRBV19 to TRBJ1-2; 8 bases match TRBD1. Germline CDR1 reads LNHDA; CDR2 reads SQIVND (reference sequence). The CDR3 is made up of 13 amino acids. In DNA, the CDR3 is TGTGCCAGTAGCATAGGGACAGGTTATGGCTACACCTTC. It specifies CASSIGTGYGYTF.

This rearrangement joins TRBV3-1 (or the pseudogene TRBV3-2) to TRBJ1-1; a weak D match, TRBD1 (5 bases). The ends were cut back, 4 bases at V and 4 bases at J, with 13 bases in the middle. Per the germline V gene, CDR1 is LGHDT and CDR2 is YNNKEL (reference sequence). The CDR3 consists of 14 residues. CDR3 DNA: TGTGCCAGCAGCCGGCAGGGAGGGAGCACTGAAGCTTTCTTT. Residues: CASSRQGGSTEAFF.

J is TRBJ2-7 and V is TRBV9; TRBD2 aligns across 8 bases. CDR1 is SGDLS and CDR2 is YYNGEE in the germline V gene. This CDR3 is built from 15 residues. V dropped 0 bases and J dropped 8; count of bases not matched to a gene: 10. As DNA, the CDR3 is TGTGCCAGCAGCGTAGAAGGTAGCGGGACTCTCAAGCAGTACTTC. Amino acids: CASSVEGSGTLKQYF. The full variable domain, its missing parts supplied by reference TRBV9 and TRBJ2-7, is DSGVTQTPKHLITATGQRVTLRCSPRSGDLSVYWYQQSLDQGLQFLIQYYNGEERAKGNILERFSAQQFPDLHSELNLSSLELGDSALYFCASSVEGSGTLKQYFGPGTRLTVT.

The rearrangement uses TRBV3-1 (or the pseudogene TRBV3-2) and TRBJ1-2, with 7 bases matching TRBD1. This CDR3 contains 16 residues. Germline CDR1 is LGHDT and CDR2 is YNNKEL (reference sequence). The V gene end was trimmed by 4 bases and the J gene end by 4 bases; junction bases not matched to a gene: 12. The CDR3 sequence: CASSPSGTDLGYGYTF. CDR3 nucleotide sequence: TGTGCCAGCAGCCCATCCGGGACAGACTTGGGCTATGGCTACACCTTC.

The rearrangement links TRBV10-3 to TRBJ2-7; 13 bases map to TRBD2. V shed 8 bases, J shed 3 bases, and the junction held 13 bases outside the gene matches. CDR1 and CDR2 (germline): ENHRY, SYGVKD. CDR3 length equals 17 residues. CDR3 sequence reads: CAISTSGRANLIYEQYF. The CDR3 DNA reads TGTGCCATCTCAACTAGCGGGAGGGCCAATCTAATCTACGAGCAGTACTTC.

The chain recombines TRBV6-6 with TRBJ1-1; the match to TRBD1 covers 8 bases. This CDR3 has 13 amino acids. The germline gives CDR1 MNHNY, CDR2 SVGAGI (reference sequence). J lost 12 bases, V lost 5 bases, and 11 bases had no gene match. The CDR3 loop is CASSAGQGQRPFF. In nucleotides, the CDR3 is TGTGCCAGCAGTGCTGGACAGGGTCAGCGACCTTTCTTT.

The sample holds many counts of this clone. This rearrangement joins TRBV6-5 to TRBJ1-6; D is possibly TRBD1 (6 bases). Germline V lookup: CDR1 MNHEY, CDR2 SVGAGI. The CDR3 has 15 amino acids. V was trimmed by 6 bases and J by 8 bases, leaving 17 bases between them. DNA for the CDR3: TGTGCCAGCAGCTCCACAGGGAATGGGGATTCACCCCTCCACTTT. Its translation: CASSSTGNGDSPLHF.

The chain uses TRBV7-2 and TRBJ1-2; the D is unclear. Germline values: CDR1 SGHTA, CDR2 FQGNSA. The V end lost 1 base, the J end lost 2 bases, and 14 bases lay between the germline ends. CDR3 length: 16 amino acids. The CDR3 here is CASSLGVAALNYGYTF. For the CDR3, the DNA is TGTGCCAGCAGCTTAGGGGTAGCAGCACTCAACTATGGCTACACCTTC.

J is TRBJ1-5 and V is TRBV27, with 7 bases aligning to TRBD1. From germline, CDR1 is MNHEY and CDR2 SMNVEV (reference sequence). Germline trimming cut 2 bases from V and 2 bases from J; bases unmatched to any gene: 3. The CDR3 loop spans 15 amino acids. In DNA, the CDR3 is TGTGCCAGCAGTTTACTTGGACAGGGCAATCAGCCCCAGCATTTT. Its translation is CASSLLGQGNQPQHF.

The V call is TRBV28, the J call TRBJ2-7, with 10 bases lining up with TRBD1. Per the germline V gene, CDR1 is MDHEN and CDR2 is SYDVKM. The CDR3 loop spans 13 amino acids. The J segment lost 4 bases and the V segment lost 10 bases, leaving 7 bases of the junction unmatched. The CDR3 is CATSPGQGYEQYF. The CDR3 DNA sequence: TGTGCCACCTCGCCGGGACAGGGGTACGAGCAGTACTTC. Supplemented by reference TRBV28 and TRBJ2-7, the full variable domain reads DVKVTQSSRYLVKRTGEKVFLECVQDMDHENMFWYRQDPGLGLRLIYFSYDVKMKEKGDIPEGYSVSREKKERFSLILESASTNQTSMYLCATSPGQGYEQYFGPGTRLTVT.

V gene TRBV5-1 combines with J gene TRBJ1-4; TRBD1 matches at 11 bases. J gave up 7 bases and V 4 bases, and 3 bases lay outside the gene matches. The CDR3 is made up of 14 amino acids. Germline values: CDR1 SGHRS, CDR2 YFSETQ. The CDR3 DNA is TGCGCCAGCAGCGGACAGGGGGCTGGTGAAAAACTGTTTTTT. Encoded protein: CASSGQGAGEKLFF.

The V call is TRBV5-1, the J call TRBJ2-3; 8 bases agree with TRBD2. The CDR3 extends over 15 amino acids. Germline V gives CDR1 SGHRS, CDR2 YFSETQ. V lost 3 bases and J lost 2; bases outside the gene matches: 5. DNA of the CDR3: TGCGCCAGCAGCTATAGCGGGACGATCACAGATACGCAGTATTTT. It specifies CASSYSGTITDTQYF.

This chain links TRBV6-5 with TRBJ2-5; D perhaps matches TRBD2 (6 bases). V was trimmed by 10 bases and J by 4 bases, leaving 16 bases between them. The CDR3 is 13 residues long. Germline lookup yields CDR1 MNHEY and CDR2 SVGAGI. The DNA for the CDR3 is TGTGCCACCACGACCCCGGGGGTAGAGACCCAGTACTTC. Its protein is CATTTPGVETQYF.

This clone has a single count. The V call is TRBV7-9, the J call TRBJ1-2, with a possible D match to TRBD1 (5 bases). The ends were cut back, 1 base at V and 4 bases at J, with 10 bases in the middle. In germline, CDR1 is SEHNR, CDR2 FQNEAQ (reference sequence). The CDR3 loop spans 14 amino acids. This CDR3 reads CASSLDRSGYGYTF. The CDR3 DNA reads TGTGCCAGCAGCTTAGACAGGTCTGGCTATGGCTACACCTTC.

The chain uses TRBV21-1 and TRBJ1-2; the table's D call TRBD1 went unverified against the DNA. TRBV21-1 is given as a pseudogene. The CDR3 extends over 16 amino acids. The CDR3 is CASSTTGTGIRDGYTF. CDR3 in DNA: TGTGCCAGCAGCACAACCGGGACAGGGATAAGAGATGGCTACACCTTC.

The chain uses TRBV7-2 and TRBJ2-1; TRBD2 agrees at 7 bases. The CDR3 has 17 amino acids. CDR1 and CDR2 (germline): SGHTA, FQGNSA. The J segment lost 8 bases and the V segment lost 5 bases, leaving 18 bases of the junction unmatched. CDR3 coding DNA: TGTGCCAGCAGCCTAGTTACTACTAGCGTTTTCTTCCATGAGCAGTTCTTC. It translates to CASSLVTTSVFFHEQFF.

The rearrangement joins TRBV10-3 to TRBJ1-1; D is possibly TRBD1 (6 bases). This CDR3 comprises 15 residues. Trimming took off 5 bases at V and 5 bases at J, with 18 bases between the two ends. Germline lookup yields CDR1 ENHRY and CDR2 SYGVKD. The CDR3 bases are TGTGCCATCAGTCAAGGGAGAGGGGGTAATACTGAAGCTTTCTTT. Protein product: CAISQGRGGNTEAFF.

The V and J genes are TRBV20-1 and TRBJ2-7, with D hard to call. The CDR3 is 11 amino acids. Looked up from germline, CDR1 is DFQATT and CDR2 is SNEGSKA (reference sequence). V dropped 2 bases and J dropped 5 bases, with 7 bases sitting between them. The CDR3 DNA sequence: TGCAGTGCTAGATCCTACCACGAGCAGTACTTC. Its protein product is CSARSYHEQYF.